A single sample is the source of the 32 T cell receptor beta chains below, sequenced in a study of blood T cell repertoires in COVID-19. Here immunoSEQ multiplex PCR was the method, and the copy in TCRdb shows in-frame clones only, minus some. This sample has approximately 300,000 clones, with roughly 90% found just once. Sequencing was carried out using peripheral blood. Source of these receptors: a man younger than 30 who had recovered from COVID-19.

The J gene is TRBJ1-1, the V gene TRBV12-3 or TRBV12-4; no clear D gene. Between the trimmed V and J ends, which lost 9 bases and 6 bases, there was a span of 17 bases. CDR3 length equals 13 residues. This chain's CDR3 is CASFRQRLAEAFF. The DNA of the CDR3 is TGTGCCAGTTTCCGGCAGCGCCTCGCTGAAGCTTTCTTT.

The V call is TRBV7-9, the J call TRBJ2-7; 9 bases align to TRBD1. Germline lookup yields CDR1 SEHNR and CDR2 FQNEAQ (reference sequence). V dropped 5 bases and J dropped 2; count of bases not matched to a gene: 4. This CDR3 is built from 14 residues. The CDR3 loop is CASSRRDRAYEQYF. CDR3 DNA sequence: TGTGCCAGCAGCCGCCGGGACAGGGCCTACGAGCAGTACTTC.

The gene calls are TRBV7-2 and TRBJ2-3; 8 nucleotides line up with TRBD2. The CDR3 contains 16 residues. Germline V gives CDR1 SGHTA, CDR2 FQGNSA. V was pared by 1 base and J by 2 bases, with 5 bases of the junction left unmatched. CDR3 sequence reads: CASSLVGGGITDTQYF. CDR3 nucleotide sequence: TGTGCCAGCAGCTTAGTGGGCGGGGGGATCACAGATACGCAGTATTTT.

The chain links TRBV5-1 to TRBJ1-1; D is unresolved. This CDR3 comprises 16 residues. In germline, CDR1 is SGHRS, CDR2 YFSETQ. Trimming stripped 0 bases from V and 1 base from J, with 13 bases between. The CDR3 DNA is TGCGCCAGCAGCTTGGGCAATTCTCACTGGAACACTGAAGCTTTCTTT. As protein: CASSLGNSHWNTEAFF.

The J gene is TRBJ2-1, the V gene TRBV10-3, with 7 bases matching TRBD1. Germline CDR1 and CDR2: ENHRY and SYGVKD. The junction had 2 bases not matched to a gene; V was cut back by 2 bases and J by 4 bases. The CDR3 is 14 amino acids. The CDR3, as DNA: TGTGCCATCAGTGAGGACAGGGCTTACAATGAGCAGTTCTTC. Its protein is CAISEDRAYNEQFF.

The chain joins TRBV7-2 to TRBJ2-5; 10 positions match TRBD1. Germline lookup yields CDR1 SGHTA and CDR2 FQGNSA. The length of the CDR3 is 14 residues. J gave up 7 bases and V 7 bases, and 9 bases lay outside the gene matches. The CDR3 sequence is CASTGTGESGTQYF. CDR3 coding DNA: TGTGCCAGCACCGGGACAGGGGAATCTGGGACCCAGTACTTC.

The rearrangement joins TRBV3-1 (or the pseudogene TRBV3-2) to TRBJ1-2; TRBD1 is a possible D gene (5 bases). The V end was cut by 2 bases, the J end by 3 bases, with 7 bases between. CDR1 is LGHDT and CDR2 is YNNKEL in the germline V gene (reference sequence). The CDR3 runs 13 residues. CDR3: CASSQQGYYGYTF. The DNA of the CDR3 is TGTGCCAGCAGCCAACAGGGATACTATGGCTACACCTTC.

V usage is TRBV7-8 and J usage is TRBJ1-1, with D possibly matching TRBD1 (6 bases). CDR3 length: 14 residues. Trimming shortened V by 4 bases and J by 11 bases, and 20 bases separated the two germline ends. Germline lookup yields CDR1 SGHVS and CDR2 FQNEAQ. The DNA of the CDR3 is TGTGCCAGCAGCTCCCTGACAGGCCACATGTCTGCTTTCTTT. Translation gives CASSSLTGHMSAFF.

The chain joins TRBV6-5 to TRBJ1-4; D may be TRBD1 (5 bases). This CDR3 is built from 14 residues. Germline V gives CDR1 MNHEY, CDR2 SVGAGI. Trimming cost V 8 bases and J 8 bases, with 18 bases left between them. CDR3 loop: CASGLSGMLEKLFF. The DNA for the CDR3 is TGTGCCAGCGGGTTGTCAGGGATGTTGGAAAAACTGTTTTTT.

The gene calls are TRBV18 and TRBJ1-4, with D unclear. The V gene lost 2 bases and the J gene lost 4 bases, with 11 bases spanning the gap. Germline loops: CDR1 KGHSH, CDR2 LQKENI. The CDR3 is 15 residues long. The CDR3 DNA sequence: TGTGCCAGCTCACCAAGTTTTGGGCGTAATGAAAAACTGTTTTTT. Encoded protein: CASSPSFGRNEKLFF.

This clone was picked up a small number of times. Here the CDR3 DNA reads TGTGCCAGCAGCTTGTCCCCTAGCGGGAGTGAGACCCAGTACTTC. Protein product: CASSLSPSGSETQYF. The chain recombines TRBV5-5 with TRBJ2-5; 10 nucleotides align to TRBD2. CDR1 is SGHKS and CDR2 is YYEKEE in the germline V gene (reference sequence). The ends lost 1 base at V and 5 bases at J; junction bases unmatched: 5. The CDR3 runs to 15 residues. The full variable domain, completed using reference TRBV5-5 and TRBJ2-5, is DAGVTQSPTHLIKTRGQQVTLRCSPISGHKSVSWYQQVLGQGPQFIFQYYEKEERGRGNFPDRFSARQFPNYSSELNVNALLLGDSALYLCASSLSPSGSETQYFGPGTRLLVL.

The V and J genes are TRBV18 and TRBJ2-1; 15 bases are shared with TRBD2. The CDR3 is 17 residues long. J gave up 10 bases and V 3 bases, and 10 bases lay outside the gene matches. Germline assignment: CDR1 KGHSH and CDR2 LQKENI. The CDR3: CASSPSGLAGGHSEQFF. The CDR3 DNA reads as TGTGCCAGCTCACCGTCGGGACTAGCGGGGGGCCATTCCGAGCAGTTCTTC.

V usage is TRBV6-5 and J usage is TRBJ1-1; D is perhaps TRBD1 (6 bases). Germline CDR1 MNHEY, CDR2 SVGAGI. This CDR3 has 13 amino acids. V lost 5 bases, J lost 7 bases, and 14 bases lay in between. The CDR3 coding sequence is TGTGCCAGCAGTCACAGGGAAGGCGGTGAAGCTTTCTTT. It encodes CASSHREGGEAFF.

A single count supports this clone. The chain recombines TRBV3-1 (or the pseudogene TRBV3-2) with TRBJ1-1; tentative D call: TRBD1 (5 bases). V gave up 4 bases and J gave up 10 bases, with 16 bases separating them. This CDR3 is built from 13 residues. CDR1 is LGHDT, CDR2 YNNKEL, per germline (reference sequence). The CDR3: CASSPAGPKGAFF. The CDR3 coding sequence is TGTGCCAGCAGCCCCGCGGGACCGAAGGGAGCTTTCTTT.

The chain carries TRBV14 and TRBJ1-1; 11 bases match TRBD1. This CDR3 has 16 amino acids. Trimming took 3 bases from V and 1 from J; bases not matched to a gene: 4. The germline V gene encodes CDR1 SGHDN and CDR2 FVKESK. The CDR3 DNA is TGTGCCAGCAGCCAGGGGACAGGGGGATCGAACACTGAAGCTTTCTTT. The encoded protein is CASSQGTGGSNTEAFF.

J is TRBJ1-2 and V is TRBV6-2 or TRBV6-3; TRBD1 matches at 8 bases. Losses at the gene ends were 5 bases for V and 4 bases for J; bases not matched to a gene: 6. The CDR3 has 14 amino acids. Germline CDR1 is MNHEY and CDR2 is SVGEGT. The CDR3 nucleotides are TGTGCCAGCAGTGACCTACAGGGGGTCTATGGCTACACCTTC. It codes for CASSDLQGVYGYTF.

The chain combines TRBV9 with TRBJ2-3; maybe TRBD1 (7 bases). From germline, CDR1 is SGDLS and CDR2 YYNGEE. Trimming shortened V by 0 bases and J by 0 bases, and 14 bases separated the two germline ends. The CDR3 is 17 residues long. For the CDR3, the DNA is TGTGCCAGCAGCGTAGAGGCGGGACAGCTAAGCACAGATACGCAGTATTTT. As protein: CASSVEAGQLSTDTQYF.

The chain couples TRBV30 to TRBJ2-3; a weak D match, TRBD1 (6 bases). V shed 2 bases and J shed 2 bases, with 8 bases lying between them. The CDR3 contains 13 residues. Germline lookup yields CDR1 GTSNPN and CDR2 SVGIG (reference sequence). The CDR3 region has the DNA TGTGCCTGGAGTCGGGACATCACAGATACGCAGTATTTT. Translation gives CAWSRDITDTQYF.

This clone was seen just once. The chain is built from TRBV9 and TRBJ2-7, with D possibly TRBD1 on 6 matching bases. Trimming took off 0 bases at V and 3 bases at J, with 10 bases between the two ends. The CDR3 has 14 residues. Germline-derived CDR1 and CDR2 are SGDLS and YYNGEE. This chain's CDR3 is CASSVVPDSYEQYF. For the CDR3, the DNA is TGTGCCAGCAGCGTAGTCCCGGACAGCTACGAGCAGTACTTC.

The chain links TRBV5-1 to TRBJ2-5, with TRBD1 matching over 8 bases. Trimming at V came to 9 bases and at J to 5 bases, leaving 12 bases not matched to a gene. This CDR3 comprises 14 residues. The germline V gene encodes CDR1 SGHRS and CDR2 YFSETQ. The CDR3 region has the DNA TGCGCCACCCCAGGGGGCGCAGGTGGGGAGACCCAGTACTTC. Its translation: CATPGGAGGETQYF.

The rearrangement uses TRBV29-1 and TRBJ1-3; 7 nucleotides agree with TRBD1. The germline gives CDR1 SQVTM, CDR2 ANQGSEA. The V and J ends lost 7 bases and 2 bases, in that order; junction bases with no gene match: 5. This CDR3 spans 13 amino acids. CDR3 coding DNA: TGCAGCGCTGGGACAGCCACTGGAAACACCATATATTTT. Translating it yields CSAGTATGNTIYF.

The rearrangement joins TRBV18 to TRBJ2-1; possible D gene TRBD1, 7 bases. Germline V gene lookup returns CDR1 KGHSH and CDR2 LQKENI. The CDR3 consists of 15 residues. The ends were cut back, 6 bases at V and 4 bases at J, with 16 bases in the middle. CDR3 loop: CASSPDRDLYNEQFF. The DNA for the CDR3 is TGTGCCAGCTCGCCCGACAGGGACTTATACAATGAGCAGTTCTTC.

V is TRBV5-4 and J is TRBJ2-1; perhaps TRBD2 as D (6 bases). The CDR3 has 14 amino acids. V was pared by 0 bases and J by 5 bases, with 9 bases between. Germline V gene sequence: CDR1 SGHNT, CDR2 YYREEE (reference sequence). For the CDR3, the DNA is TGTGCCAGCAGCTTGGGAGGCGGGGACAATGAGCAGTTCTTC. It codes for CASSLGGGDNEQFF. The whole variable domain, remainder taken from reference TRBV5-4 and TRBJ2-1, is ETGVTQSPTHLIKTRGQQVTLRCSSQSGHNTVSWYQQALGQGPQFIFQYYREEENGRGNFPPRFSGLQFPNYSSELNVNALELDDSALYLCASSLGGGDNEQFFGPGTRLTVL.

V gene TRBV15 combines with J gene TRBJ2-7; 7 bases are shared with TRBD1. Germline V gene lookup returns CDR1 LNHNV and CDR2 YYDKDF (reference sequence). The CDR3 has 17 residues. V trimming: 3 bases; J trimming: 0 bases; junction bases outside the gene matches: 11. In DNA form, the CDR3 reads TGTGCCACCAGCAGTCACGAGGGGGCGGGTCCCTCCTACGAGCAGTACTTC. This encodes CATSSHEGAGPSYEQYF. Supplemented by reference TRBV15 and TRBJ2-7, the full variable domain reads DAMVIQNPRYQVTQFGKPVTLSCSQTLNHNVMYWYQQKSSQAPKLLFHYYDKDFNNEADTPDNFQSRRPNTSFCFLDIRSPGLGDTAMYLCATSSHEGAGPSYEQYFGPGTRLTVT.

The CDR3 coding sequence is TGTGCCAGCAGTTTCACAGACTATAATTCACCCCTCCACTTT. Protein sequence: CASSFTDYNSPLHF. This chain joins TRBV27 and TRBJ1-6; no reliable D call. V was clipped by 3 bases and J by 3 bases, with 6 bases between them. There are 14 residues in the CDR3. Germline loops: CDR1 MNHEY, CDR2 SMNVEV (reference sequence).

The gene calls are TRBV7-9 and TRBJ1-6; tentatively, D is TRBD1 (6 bases). The germline CDR1 and CDR2 sequences are SEHNR and FQNEAQ (reference sequence). This CDR3 contains 18 residues. V was shortened by 1 base and J by 9 bases, with 22 bases between the two germline ends. The CDR3: CASSLGMGGRKGGSPLHF. CDR3 DNA sequence: TGTGCCAGCAGCTTAGGAATGGGCGGACGTAAAGGGGGTTCACCCCTCCACTTT.

The rearrangement links TRBV3-1 (or the pseudogene TRBV3-2) to TRBJ1-1; D is ambiguous. Trimming shortened V by 2 bases and J by 3 bases, and 10 bases separated the two germline ends. Germline CDR1 LGHDT, CDR2 YNNKEL (reference sequence). This CDR3 is built from 14 residues. For the CDR3, the DNA is TGTGCCAGCAGCCAAACTGCGGGGTACACTGAAGCTTTCTTT. Its translation is CASSQTAGYTEAFF.

The rearrangement uses TRBV11-1 and TRBJ1-5; TRBD1 agrees at 7 bases. With 5 bases clipped from V and 7 bases from J, the junction kept 5 bases outside the gene matches. CDR3 length equals 13 residues. Germline V CDR1 and CDR2: SGHAT, FQDESV (reference sequence). CDR3 bases: TGTGCCAGCAGCAGACAGGGTGGACAGCCCCAGCATTTT. Its translation: CASSRQGGQPQHF. The full variable domain, in which reference TRBV11-1 and TRBJ1-5 provide the parts outside the CDR3, is EAEVAQSPRYKITEKSQAVAFWCDPISGHATLYWYRQILGQGPELLVQFQDESVVDDSQLPKDRFSAERLKGVDSTLKIQPAELGDSAMYLCASSRQGGQPQHFGDGTRLSIL.

The chain is built from TRBV6-1 and TRBJ2-7; D perhaps matches TRBD2 (5 bases). This CDR3 region has 13 residues. The V and J ends lost 1 base and 3 bases respectively, with 7 bases between them. Looked up from germline, CDR1 is MNHNS and CDR2 is SASEGT. In DNA, the CDR3 is TGTGCCAGCAGTGAAGGAGGGAACTACGAGCAGTACTTC. It codes for CASSEGGNYEQYF.

V gene TRBV6-5 combines with J gene TRBJ1-1; D is possibly TRBD1 (6 bases). CDR3 size: 13 residues. Looked up from germline, CDR1 is MNHEY and CDR2 is SVGAGI. V shed 3 bases and J shed 7 bases, with 12 bases lying between them. The CDR3 nucleotides read TGTGCCAGCAGTTATGCACAGGGTGTTGAAGCTTTCTTT. This codes for CASSYAQGVEAFF.

This chain links TRBV5-1 with TRBJ2-7, with TRBD1 as a possible D gene (6 bases). Germline assignment: CDR1 SGHRS and CDR2 YFSETQ. CDR3 length: 16 amino acids. The V end lost 4 bases, the J end lost 7 bases, and 24 bases lay between the germline ends. The CDR3 DNA sequence: TGCGCCAGCAGCCCCCGGCCTACGACAGGTCTGTGGGAGCAGTACTTC. Its protein product is CASSPRPTTGLWEQYF.

V gene TRBV9 combines with J gene TRBJ1-2; no firm D call. This CDR3 comprises 17 residues. Per the germline V gene, CDR1 is SGDLS and CDR2 is YYNGEE. V lost 5 bases and J lost 0, with 20 bases in between. The CDR3 DNA reads as TGTGCCAGCAGTGACTCTCTGGGTGACCAAGCTAACTATGGCTACACCTTC. This translates into CASSDSLGDQANYGYTF.